The 20 T cell receptor beta chains listed next were all sequenced from one sample in a study of T cell repertoires in cytomegalovirus infection. TCRdb re-called the reads through MiXCR, storing one row per CDR3 protein. The sample lists 300,000 to 400,000 distinct CDR3 sequences; more than 20% were seen once. Their target antigens are unknown. The specimen was cultured PBMCs, collected from culture after CMV antigen stimulation. Receptors originate from a human donor in good health (CMV status not recorded). Some clones in this sample may be carry-over from other donors' samples.

This clonotype was observed a few times. This chain connects TRBV2 to TRBJ2-7; D might be TRBD2 (6 bases). The V gene's germline CDR1 is SNHLY and CDR2 FYNNEI. The CDR3 spans 15 residues. V dropped 3 bases and J dropped 1 base, with 13 bases sitting between them. CDR3 in DNA: TGTGCCAGCAGTGATTCTTGGCGGGAATCCTACGAGCAGTACGTC. Its translation is CASSDSWRESYEQYV.

A note on this clonotype: A read error is possible here, since a much larger clone lies one base away. The chain employs TRBV12-3 or TRBV12-4 and TRBJ2-1; no definite D call. This CDR3 is 13 amino acids long. The CDR3 spells CASIRQLHNELFF. Written as DNA, the CDR3 is TGTGCCAGCATTAGGCAACTCCACAATGAGCTGTTCTTC.

In this sample, this clonotype turned up many times. The J gene is TRBJ2-2, the V gene TRBV12-3 or TRBV12-4; TRBD2 is a possible D gene (6 bases). This CDR3 has 17 residues. V was pared by 4 bases and J by 2 bases, with 17 bases between. The CDR3 region is CASSSHVSGPNTGELFF. The CDR3, as DNA: TGTGCCAGCAGTTCTCACGTAAGCGGGCCCAACACCGGGGAGCTGTTTTTT.

This clonotype was detected a few times. V is TRBV5-6 and J is TRBJ2-5, with D unclear. There are 14 residues in the CDR3. V lost 1 base to trimming and J lost 5 bases, with 12 bases between them. CDR1 SGHDT and CDR2 YYEEEE come from the germline V gene. In nucleotides, the CDR3 is TGTGCCAGCAGCTTGTCCCCGCATGATGAGACCCAGTACTTC. This gives the protein CASSLSPHDETQYF. Filled out from reference TRBV5-6 and TRBJ2-5, the complete variable domain reads DAGVTQSPTHLIKTRGQQVTLRCSPKSGHDTVSWYQQALGQGPQFIFQYYEEEERQRGNFPDRFSGHQFPNYSSELNVNALLLGDSALYLCASSLSPHDETQYFGPGTRLLVL.

This CDR3 reads CSARDDSDTQYF. CDR3 nucleotide sequence: TGCAGTGCTAGGGACGACTCAGATACGCAGTATTTT. This chain joins TRBV20-1 and TRBJ2-3; D is unresolved. The V gene's germline CDR1 is DFQATT and CDR2 SNEGSKA (reference sequence). CDR3 length: 12 amino acids. Trimming took 3 bases from V and 4 from J, leaving 8 bases between them.

This chain connects TRBV24-1 to TRBJ1-2, with 12 bases lining up with TRBD1. The germline V gene encodes CDR1 KGHDR and CDR2 SFDVKD. The trim removed 4 bases at V and 8 bases at J, leaving 7 bases unmatched. This CDR3 has 15 amino acids. The CDR3 DNA reads TGTGCCACCAGTGAAACGGGACAGGGGGCGGAAGGCTACACCTTC. Protein sequence: CATSETGQGAEGYTF.

The V and J genes are TRBV12-3 or TRBV12-4 and TRBJ2-1, with TRBD1 matching 9 bases. The CDR3 spans 15 residues. With V trimmed by 3 bases and J by 4 bases, 4 bases remained unmatched. This CDR3 reads CASSFGQGNYNEQFF. The CDR3 coding sequence is TGTGCCAGCAGTTTTGGACAGGGGAATTACAATGAGCAGTTCTTC.

Comments on this clonotype: A much larger clone is a single base away; this may be a read error. The chain carries TRBV7-9 and TRBJ1-2; 8 positions agree with TRBD1. The V gene's germline CDR1 is SEHNR and CDR2 FQNEAQ (reference sequence). The CDR3 extends over 15 amino acids. The CDR3 region is CASSLVQGANYDYTF. Here the CDR3 DNA reads TGTGCCAGCAGCTTAGTGCAGGGGGCGAACTATGACTACACCTTC. Drawing the rest from reference TRBV7-9 and TRBJ1-2, the complete variable domain is DTGVSQNPRHKITKRGQNVTFRCDPISEHNRLYWYRQTLGQGPEFLTYFQNEAQLEKSRLLSDRFSAERPKGSFSTLEIQRTEQGDSAMYLCASSLVQGANYDYTFGSGTRLTVV.

This clonotype has just a few counts. The rearrangement links TRBV4-1 to TRBJ2-4, with 8 bases fitting TRBD1. Looked up from germline, CDR1 is MGHRA and CDR2 is YSYEKL. Losses at the gene ends were 3 bases for V and 7 bases for J; bases not matched to a gene: 2. The CDR3 extends over 13 amino acids. In nucleotides, the CDR3 is TGCGCCAGCAGCCAGAGACAGGGGAACATTCAGTACTTC. This gives the protein CASSQRQGNIQYF.

This clonotype was seen only a few times. This rearrangement joins TRBV7-9 to TRBJ2-2; 9 positions match TRBD1. Germline CDR1 reads SEHNR; CDR2 reads FQNEAQ (reference sequence). V gave up 2 bases and J gave up 7 bases; unmatched junction bases: 11. CDR3 length: 17 amino acids. In DNA, the CDR3 is TGTGCCAGCAGCTTACCCACCGGGACAGGGTTTGGCGGGGAGCTGTTTTTT. Translation gives CASSLPTGTGFGGELFF.

V and J are TRBV20-1 and TRBJ1-6; D is unresolved. CDR3 length: 15 amino acids. The germline CDR1 and CDR2 sequences are DFQATT and SNEGSKA (reference sequence). V lost 3 bases and J lost 0, with 9 bases in between. CDR3 residues: CSAREYSSYNSPLHF. Here the CDR3 DNA reads TGCAGTGCTAGGGAGTACAGCTCCTATAATTCACCCCTCCACTTT.

This clonotype was seen a few times. The chain carries TRBV20-1 and TRBJ2-7, with 12 nucleotides matching TRBD2. Germline trimming cut 6 bases from V and 7 bases from J; bases unmatched to any gene: 7. Germline CDR1 and CDR2: DFQATT and SNEGSKA (reference sequence). This CDR3 region has 13 residues. The CDR3 DNA sequence: TGCAGTGCAGGACTAGCGGGATTTCTAGAGCAGTACTTC. This gives the protein CSAGLAGFLEQYF.

This clonotype has at least ten counts. The chain has TRBV7-9 and TRBJ1-4; D remains unclear. V lost 5 bases and J lost 3, with 10 bases in between. The CDR3 spans 14 residues. CDR1 SEHNR and CDR2 FQNEAQ come from the germline V gene (reference sequence). Here the CDR3 reads CASSPERANEKLFF. The CDR3 nucleotides read TGTGCCAGCAGCCCCGAGAGAGCTAATGAAAAACTGTTTTTT.

The rearrangement uses TRBV6-2 or TRBV6-3 and TRBJ2-2, with 7 bases fitting TRBD2. Unmatched junction bases numbered 2, after V lost 6 bases and J lost 7 bases. Germline V CDR1 and CDR2: MNHEY, SVGEGT. This CDR3 has 12 amino acids. Here the CDR3 DNA reads TGTGCCAGCAGCTGGGACTACGGGGAGCTGTTTTTT. Encoded protein: CASSWDYGELFF.

This clonotype was counted at least ten times. The chain joins TRBV20-1 to TRBJ2-7, with 9 bases aligning to TRBD2. This CDR3 is 18 amino acids long. The germline V gene has CDR1 DFQATT and CDR2 SNEGSKA (reference sequence). Here the CDR3 DNA reads TGCAGGGGGGTCCCCGCGAGCGGGAGGCCTAGTGTTTCCTACGAGCAGTACGTC. Translating gives CRGVPASGRPSVSYEQYV.

The chain recombines TRBV7-9 with TRBJ2-1; D tentatively fits TRBD1 or TRBD2 (6 bases each). Germline assignment: CDR1 SEHNR and CDR2 FQNEAQ (reference sequence). The CDR3 sequence is 11 residues long. V lost 7 bases to trimming and J lost 9 bases, with 10 bases between them. This CDR3 reads CASTGAPEQFF. CDR3 sequence (DNA): TGTGCCAGCACGGGGGCACCTGAGCAGTTCTTC.

The chain recombines TRBV15 with TRBJ2-7, with 7 bases matching TRBD1. Germline lookup yields CDR1 LNHNV and CDR2 YYDKDF (reference sequence). The CDR3 covers 13 residues. Trimming cost V 6 bases and J 4 bases; bases outside gene matches: 6. CDR3 coding DNA: TGTGCCACCAGAAACAGGGGTAGTTACGAGCAGTACTTC. Translation gives CATRNRGSYEQYF.

The chain is built from TRBV6-6 and TRBJ2-3, with D unclear. This CDR3 region has 13 residues. V shed 10 bases and J shed 4 bases, with 15 bases lying between them. From germline, CDR1 is MNHNY and CDR2 SVGAGI (reference sequence). CDR3 amino acids: CAISESVPDTQYF. The CDR3 nucleotides read TGTGCCATCAGCGAGTCCGTACCAGATACGCAGTATTTT.

The rearrangement joins TRBV7-2 to TRBJ2-5, with D hard to call. The germline CDR1 and CDR2 sequences are SGHTA and FQGNSA. The CDR3 covers 14 residues. The V and J ends lost 2 bases and 5 bases respectively, with 12 bases between them. CDR3 bases: TGTGCCAGCAGCTTATATTTCTCTGGGGAGACCCAGTACTTC. Translating it yields CASSLYFSGETQYF. Supplemented by reference TRBV7-2 and TRBJ2-5, the full variable domain reads GAGVSQSPSNKVTEKGKDVELRCDPISGHTALYWYRQSLGQGLEFLIYFQGNSAPDKSGLPSDRFSAERTGGSVSTLTIQRTQQEDSAVYLCASSLYFSGETQYFGPGTRLLVL.

The table lists this clonotype with many counts. V and J are TRBV7-2 and TRBJ2-1, with D perhaps matching TRBD2 (5 bases). Germline CDR1 reads SGHTA; CDR2 reads FQGNSA. This CDR3 has 16 residues. The ends were cut back, 1 base at V and 4 bases at J, with 14 bases in the middle. CDR3 region: CASSLGASGTYNEQFF. CDR3 bases: TGTGCCAGCAGCTTAGGGGCCAGCGGTACTTACAATGAGCAGTTCTTC.